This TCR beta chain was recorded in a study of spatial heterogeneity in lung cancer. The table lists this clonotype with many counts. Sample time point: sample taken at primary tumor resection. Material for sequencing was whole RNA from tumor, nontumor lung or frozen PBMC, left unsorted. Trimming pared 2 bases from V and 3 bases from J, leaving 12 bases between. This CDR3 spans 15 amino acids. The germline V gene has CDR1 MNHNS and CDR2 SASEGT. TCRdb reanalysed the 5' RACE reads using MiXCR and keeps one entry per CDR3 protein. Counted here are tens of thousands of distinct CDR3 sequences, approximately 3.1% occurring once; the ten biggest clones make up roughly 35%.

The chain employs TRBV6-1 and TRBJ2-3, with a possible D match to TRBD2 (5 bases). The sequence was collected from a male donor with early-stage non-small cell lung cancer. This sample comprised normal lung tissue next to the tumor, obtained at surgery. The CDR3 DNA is TGTGCCAGCAGTGAATCCCGGCCGGGAACAGATACGCAGTATTTT. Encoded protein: CASSESRPGTDTQYF.